This T cell receptor beta chain stems from a study of blood T cells in healthy people across ages. Study findings and constraints: Across the age range, TCR beta diversity per million T cells fell in a roughly linear way.

With a J-beta primer mix and a sample-barcoded 5' primer, a second PCR ran about 7 to 12 cycles. One entry per CDR3 protein results from TCRdb running MiXCR on the 5' RACE reads. The repertoire holds some 1.4 million distinct CDR3 sequences, with approximately 42% as singletons. There are many counts of this clonotype. Its specificity is unknown. The CDR3 contains 14 residues. V dropped 4 bases and J dropped 8 bases, with 15 bases sitting between them. Donors ranged from about 6 to 90 years old and were healthy Caucasians in Russia. Each sample yielded at least 7 million isolated PBMCs. The sequence was collected from a woman between 18 and 30 years old in good health. This chain joins TRBV12-3 or TRBV12-4 and TRBJ2-4, with a tentative D call TRBD2 (6 bases). Sequenced input: blood. The CDR3 sequence is CASSSQEGRDIQYF. CDR3 nucleotides: TGTGCCAGCAGTTCCCAGGAGGGGCGGGACATTCAGTACTTC.